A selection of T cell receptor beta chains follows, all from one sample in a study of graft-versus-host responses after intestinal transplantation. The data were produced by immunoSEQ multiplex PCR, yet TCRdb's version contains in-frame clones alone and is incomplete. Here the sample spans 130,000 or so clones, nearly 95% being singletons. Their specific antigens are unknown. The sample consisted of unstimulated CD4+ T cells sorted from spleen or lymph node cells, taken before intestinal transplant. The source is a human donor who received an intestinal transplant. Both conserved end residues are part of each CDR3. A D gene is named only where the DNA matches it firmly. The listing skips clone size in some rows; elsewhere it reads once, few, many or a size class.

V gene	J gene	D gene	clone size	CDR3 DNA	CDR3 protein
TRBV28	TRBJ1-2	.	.	TGTGCCACCAGCCCGCAGGGGACCTCTAACTATGGCTACACCTTC	CATSPQGTSNYGYTF
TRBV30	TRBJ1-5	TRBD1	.	TGTGCCTTGGGGCAGGGGGGTCAGCCCCAGCATTTT	CALGQGGQPQHF
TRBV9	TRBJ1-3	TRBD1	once	TGTGCCAGCAGCCTTACTGGGACAGGGGGAGGAAACACCATATATTTT	CASSLTGTGGGNTIYF
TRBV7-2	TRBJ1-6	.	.	TGTGCCAGCAGCCAAGACAGCGTTTCTTCACCCCTCCACTTT	CASSQDSVSSPLHF
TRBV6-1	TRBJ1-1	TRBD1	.	TGTGCCAGCAGGGTTGGGACAGGGGCCGGCACTGAAGCTTTCTTT	CASRVGTGAGTEAFF
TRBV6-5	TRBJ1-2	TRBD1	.	TGTGCCAGCAGCTGGACAGGGGGCGGCTATGGCTACACCTTC	CASSWTGGGYGYTF
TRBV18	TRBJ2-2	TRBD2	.	TGTGCCAGCTCACCACCGGGACTAGCGGGATCGACCGGGGAGCTGTTTTTT	CASSPPGLAGSTGELFF
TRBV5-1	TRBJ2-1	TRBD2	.	TGCGCCAGCAGCTTGGCGCCTAGCGGGAGGAGCGGCAATGAGCAGTTCTTC	CASSLAPSGRSGNEQFF
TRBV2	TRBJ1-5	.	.	TGTGCCAGCAGTGGGCAGAATCAGCCCCAGCATTTT	CASSGQNQPQHF
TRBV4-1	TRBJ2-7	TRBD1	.	TGCGCCAGCAGCCAAGTAGACAGGGCCTACGAGCAGTACTTC	CASSQVDRAYEQYF
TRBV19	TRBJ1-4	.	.	TGTGCCAGTAGCCAGGGAACTAATGAAAAACTGTTTTTT	CASSQGTNEKLFF
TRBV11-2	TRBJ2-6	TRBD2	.	TGTGCCAGCAGCTTAGCTGGCAGCGGGAGGTCTGGGGCCAACGTCCTGACTTTC	CASSLAGSGRSGANVLTF
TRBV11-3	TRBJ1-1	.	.	TGTGCCAGCAGCTCAGGGGTAACAGGGAACACTGAAGCTTTCTTT	CASSSGVTGNTEAFF
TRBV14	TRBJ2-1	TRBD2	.	TGTGCCAGCAGCCTCACGAGGACTAGCGGGAGGTTCTACAATGAGCAGTTCTTC	CASSLTRTSGRFYNEQFF
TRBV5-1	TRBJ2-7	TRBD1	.	TGCGCCAGCAGACCTCCCGCCGGGACAGGAATTACCCACGAGCAGTACTTC	CASRPPAGTGITHEQYF
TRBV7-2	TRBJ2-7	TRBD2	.	TGTGCCAGCAGCCCCCTCCGCGGACTAGCGGGAGTTAGCGATAGGGAGCAGTACTTC	CASSPLRGLAGVSDREQYF
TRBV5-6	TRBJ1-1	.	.	TGTGCCAGCAGCTTGAGAGGGACTGAAGCTTTCTTT	CASSLRGTEAFF
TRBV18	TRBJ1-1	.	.	TGTGCCAGCTCACCATCTAAAGGAGTGAACACTGAAGCTTTCTTT	CASSPSKGVNTEAFF
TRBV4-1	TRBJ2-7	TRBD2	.	TGCGCCAGCAGCCAACTAAAAACTAGCGGGAGACCCTACGAGCAGTACTTC	CASSQLKTSGRPYEQYF
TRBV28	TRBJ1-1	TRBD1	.	TGTGCCAGCAGGACGGGACAGACAACTGAAGCTTTCTTT	CASRTGQTTEAFF
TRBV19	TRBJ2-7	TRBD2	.	TGTGCCAGTAGTATAAGCGGGAGTGAGGCCTACGAGCAGTACTTC	CASSISGSEAYEQYF
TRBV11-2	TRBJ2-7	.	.	TGTGCCAGCAGTCAAGCAGGGTTCGAGCAGTACTTC	CASSQAGFEQYF
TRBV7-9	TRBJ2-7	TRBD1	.	TGTGCCAGCAGCCCCCGGACAGGGGGCGTCGACTACGAGCAGTACTTC	CASSPRTGGVDYEQYF
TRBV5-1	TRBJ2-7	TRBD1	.	TGCGCCAGCAGCATTTTTTCAGGGGGCGAGCAGTACTTC	CASSIFSGGEQYF
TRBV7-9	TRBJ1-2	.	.	TGTGCCAGCAGCTTACGGGATAACTATGGCTACACCTTC	CASSLRDNYGYTF
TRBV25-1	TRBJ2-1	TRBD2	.	TGTGCCAGCAGTGAGCATATAGCGGGAGGCTACAATGAGCAGTTCTTC	CASSEHIAGGYNEQFF
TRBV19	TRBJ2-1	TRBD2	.	TGTGCCAGTAGTATAATGCCGGGACTAGTTATCGACAATGAGCAGTTCTTC	CASSIMPGLVIDNEQFF
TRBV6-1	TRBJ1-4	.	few	TGTGCCAGCAGTGAAGTACTCGGGGCTGGTGAAAAACTGTTTTTT	CASSEVLGAGEKLFF
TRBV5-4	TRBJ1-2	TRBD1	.	TGTGCCAGCAGCTTACCGGGACAGGGGGCGGGTAGCTATGGCTACACCTTC	CASSLPGQGAGSYGYTF
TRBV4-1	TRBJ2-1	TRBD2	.	TGCGCCAGCGGCTTAGCGGGAGGCGAGCAGTTCTTC	CASGLAGGEQFF
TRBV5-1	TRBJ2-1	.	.	TGCGCCAGCAGCTTCGAGGATGAGCAGTTCTTC	CASSFEDEQFF
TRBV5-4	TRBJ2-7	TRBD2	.	TGTGCCAGCAGCCCCACCTGGCTAGCGGGAAGAGGGGGAGGCGAGCAGTACTTC	CASSPTWLAGRGGGEQYF
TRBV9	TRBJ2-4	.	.	TGTGCCAGCAGCCCCGGGAATCGGGAAAACATTCAGTACTTC	CASSPGNRENIQYF
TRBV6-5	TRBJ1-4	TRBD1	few	TGTGCCAGCAGGGGACAGGGGGCTAACGAAAAACTGTTTTTT	CASRGQGANEKLFF
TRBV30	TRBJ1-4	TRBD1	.	TGTGCCTGGAGTGGACAGGGGAATGAAAAACTGTTTTTT	CAWSGQGNEKLFF